The rows below give T cell receptor beta chains drawn from one sample of a study of blood T cell repertoires in COVID-19. Sequenced by immunoSEQ multiplex PCR; TCRdb stores in-frame clones only, minus some. Of some 150,000 clones in the sample, around 91% were seen once. Sequenced sample: peripheral blood. The source is a middle-aged woman with acute or convalescent COVID-19. Each CDR3 is given with its conserved first and last residue. A D gene is named only where the DNA matches it firmly. Clone size, where shown, is once, few, many, or a class for clones that have expanded.

J: TRBJ1-1; D: TRBD1; size: few; V: TRBV7-3; CDR3: CASSLMAQGGGTEAFF; DNA: TGTGCCAGCAGCTTAATGGCACAGGGGGGCGGCACTGAAGCTTTCTTT
J: TRBJ1-1; D: NA; size: NA; V: TRBV5-6; CDR3: CASSWTENTEAFF; DNA: TGTGCCAGCAGTTGGACAGAGAACACTGAAGCTTTCTTT
J: TRBJ2-1; D: TRBD2; size: NA; V: TRBV27; CDR3: CASSLGRVNEQFF; DNA: TGTGCCAGCAGTTTAGGGAGGGTCAATGAGCAGTTCTTC
J: TRBJ2-2; D: TRBD2; size: NA; V: TRBV18; CDR3: CASSLWTSGGKGTGELFF; DNA: TGTGCCAGCTCATTATGGACTAGCGGGGGAAAAGGCACCGGGGAGCTGTTTTTT
J: TRBJ2-3; D: TRBD2; size: NA; V: TRBV20-1; CDR3: CSASGTSGREGDTQYF; DNA: TGCAGTGCTAGTGGGACTAGCGGGCGGGAGGGAGATACGCAGTATTTT
J: TRBJ1-2; D: NA; size: NA; V: TRBV19; CDR3: CASSRQGKGSGYTF; DNA: TGTGCCAGTAGCCGCCAGGGAAAGGGTTCCGGCTACACCTTC
J: TRBJ1-6; D: NA; size: few; V: TRBV5-5; CDR3: CASSLESSGFSPLHF; DNA: TGTGCCAGCAGCTTGGAATCCAGTGGTTTTTCACCCCTCCACTTT
J: TRBJ2-7; D: NA; size: NA; V: TRBV9; CDR3: CASSSGRSDEQYF; DNA: TGTGCCAGCAGCAGCGGACGCAGCGACGAGCAGTACTTC
J: TRBJ2-2; D: NA; size: NA; V: TRBV9; CDR3: CASSPDPSAGELFF; DNA: TGTGCCAGCAGCCCCGACCCTAGCGCCGGGGAGCTGTTTTTT
J: TRBJ2-3; D: NA; size: NA; V: TRBV5-8; CDR3: CASSFFRGGGPFLGADTQYF; DNA: TGTGCCAGCAGCTTCTTTCGGGGCGGGGGCCCCTTCCTCGGCGCAGATACGCAGTATTTT
J: TRBJ2-7; D: TRBD1; size: NA; V: TRBV5-1; CDR3: CASLTFDRAREQYF; DNA: TGCGCCAGTCTTACCTTCGACAGGGCCCGTGAGCAGTACTTC
J: TRBJ2-3; D: NA; size: NA; V: TRBV6-1; CDR3: CASSDNQGPPRTDTQYF; DNA: TGTGCCAGCAGTGACAATCAGGGGCCCCCCCGCACAGATACGCAGTATTTT
J: TRBJ1-1; D: NA; size: NA; V: TRBV5-1; CDR3: CASSSRGGRVNTEAFF; DNA: TGCGCCAGCAGCTCAAGGGGGGGCAGGGTGAACACTGAAGCTTTCTTT
J: TRBJ2-1; D: NA; size: NA; V: TRBV3-1/TRBV3-2; CDR3: CASSRSGTSDEQFF; DNA: TGTGCCAGCAGCCGTTCCGGGACTTCGGATGAGCAGTTCTTC
J: TRBJ2-1; D: TRBD2; size: once; V: TRBV10-1; CDR3: CASSGVGGGVVEQFF; DNA: TGCGCCAGCAGCGGGGTAGGCGGGGGAGTGGTTGAGCAGTTCTTC
J: TRBJ1-1; D: NA; size: NA; V: TRBV2; CDR3: CASRDRSDPAFF; DNA: TGTGCCAGCAGAGACAGGTCGGATCCAGCTTTCTTT
J: TRBJ2-5; D: NA; size: NA; V: TRBV27; CDR3: CASSPLTLQETQYF; DNA: TGTGCCAGCAGTCCACTAACTCTTCAAGAGACCCAGTACTTC
J: TRBJ2-2; D: TRBD2; size: NA; V: TRBV4-2; CDR3: CASSQDLGLAGTGELFF; DNA: TGTGCCAGCAGCCAAGATCTGGGTCTAGCGGGAACCGGGGAGCTGTTTTTT
J: TRBJ1-2; D: NA; size: NA; V: TRBV3-1/TRBV3-2; CDR3: CASSQATSNYGYTF; DNA: TGTGCCAGCAGCCAAGCGACATCAAACTATGGCTACACCTTC
J: TRBJ2-3; D: TRBD2; size: NA; V: TRBV5-1; CDR3: CASHLSGSITDTQYF; DNA: TGCGCCAGCCACTTAAGCGGGAGTATCACAGATACGCAGTATTTT
J: TRBJ2-3; D: TRBD2; size: NA; V: TRBV3-1/TRBV3-2; CDR3: CASSFGLAGDTQYF; DNA: TGTGCCAGCAGCTTCGGACTAGCGGGGGATACGCAGTATTTT
J: TRBJ1-1; D: NA; size: NA; V: TRBV30; CDR3: CAWRLLQGLLVNTEAFF; DNA: TGTGCCTGGAGACTTCTACAGGGACTACTTGTGAACACTGAAGCTTTCTTT
J: TRBJ2-7; D: TRBD1; size: NA; V: TRBV9; CDR3: CASSFGTGAYEQYF; DNA: TGTGCCAGCAGCTTTGGGACAGGTGCCTACGAGCAGTACTTC
J: TRBJ2-4; D: TRBD2; size: NA; V: TRBV18; CDR3: CASSPQQTTSGKNIQYF; DNA: TGTGCCAGCTCACCACAGCAGACAACTAGCGGCAAAAACATTCAGTACTTC
J: TRBJ1-2; D: TRBD1; size: NA; V: TRBV15; CDR3: CATSRPLATGGGYTF; DNA: TGTGCCACCAGCAGACCCCTTGCGACAGGGGGTGGCTACACCTTC